The 32 T cell receptor beta chains reported below all come from one sample, sequenced in a study of blood T cell repertoires in COVID-19. TCRdb's copy holds only in-frame clones and misses some; the assay was immunoSEQ multiplex PCR. The sample includes approximately 300,000 clones, roughly nine tenths of them seen just once. The sample taken for sequencing was PBMCs or T cells enriched from blood (not recorded which). These receptors were obtained from a man aged 55 to 69 who had recovered from COVID-19.

V usage is TRBV6-2 or TRBV6-3 and J usage is TRBJ2-1; 7 bases match TRBD1. J gave up 5 bases and V 5 bases, and 12 bases lay outside the gene matches. The germline gives CDR1 MNHEY, CDR2 SVGEGT. This CDR3 region has 16 residues. The CDR3 bases are TGTGCCAGCAGTCCAAAAGGGACAGTGGGGCACAATGAGCAGTTCTTC. Protein: CASSPKGTVGHNEQFF.

This chain connects TRBV27 to TRBJ1-1; tentatively, D is TRBD1 (6 bases). The V gene's germline CDR1 is MNHEY and CDR2 SMNVEV (reference sequence). There are 11 residues in the CDR3. V was trimmed by 6 bases and J by 8 bases, leaving 10 bases between them. CDR3: CASSSGVEAFF. The CDR3 DNA sequence: TGTGCCAGCAGCTCAGGGGTCGAAGCTTTCTTT.

The chain joins TRBV7-9 to TRBJ1-2; D ambiguous. The CDR3 contains 17 residues. Per the germline V gene, CDR1 is SEHNR and CDR2 is FQNEAQ (reference sequence). V dropped 1 base and J dropped 5 bases, with 20 bases sitting between them. CDR3 bases: TGTGCCAGCAGCTTAGAGGACTGGGGAGCTACGTTTTATGGCTACACCTTC. This sequence encodes CASSLEDWGATFYGYTF.

The rearrangement links TRBV4-1 to TRBJ2-6; D unclear. The germline gives CDR1 MGHRA, CDR2 YSYEKL. With 2 bases removed from V and 1 base from J, the gap between germline ends came to 3 bases. The CDR3 runs 14 residues. As DNA, the CDR3 is TGCGCCAGCAGCCAACCTTCTGGGGCCAACGTCCTGACTTTC. It encodes CASSQPSGANVLTF.

The chain joins TRBV3-1 (or the pseudogene TRBV3-2) to TRBJ1-4; 7 nucleotides agree with TRBD1. This CDR3 has 12 amino acids. CDR1 LGHDT and CDR2 YNNKEL come from the germline V gene (reference sequence). The ends lost 6 bases at V and 8 bases at J; junction bases unmatched: 3. The CDR3 DNA is TGTGCCAGCAGTAGGGGGCACGAAAAACTGTTTTTT. Residues: CASSRGHEKLFF.

The CDR3 nucleotides are TGTGCCAGCTCACCGAAAGGGGGGAACACTGAAGCTTTCTTT. This sequence encodes CASSPKGGNTEAFF. This chain joins TRBV18 and TRBJ1-1; D is possibly TRBD1 (6 bases). Germline values: CDR1 KGHSH, CDR2 LQKENI. The CDR3 contains 14 residues. V shed 3 bases and J shed 1 base, with 9 bases lying between them.

J is TRBJ2-7 and V is TRBV4-1; a weak D match, TRBD1 (6 bases). V was shortened by 1 base and J by 1 base, with 14 bases between the two germline ends. This CDR3 has 16 amino acids. Germline V gives CDR1 MGHRA, CDR2 YSYEKL. CDR3 region: CASSQGPKGGSYEQYF. The CDR3, as DNA: TGCGCCAGCAGCCAAGGTCCGAAAGGGGGTTCCTACGAGCAGTACTTC.

The chain links TRBV5-6 to TRBJ1-1; 9 bases are a match to TRBD1. CDR1 and CDR2 from the germline V gene are SGHDT and YYEEEE. This CDR3 is 15 amino acids long. J gave up 4 bases and V 4 bases, and 8 bases lay outside the gene matches. The CDR3 protein is CASSTGQGRSTEAFF. The CDR3 nucleotides are TGTGCCAGCAGCACAGGACAGGGGAGAAGCACTGAAGCTTTCTTT.

This clone has just a few counts. This chain links TRBV10-3 with TRBJ1-2, with D possibly being TRBD1 (6 bases). Germline V CDR1 and CDR2: ENHRY, SYGVKD. This CDR3 has 14 residues. With 7 bases removed from V and 4 bases from J, the gap between germline ends came to 16 bases. The chain's CDR3 is CAINRQDSIYGYTF. The CDR3 DNA follows: TGTGCCATCAACCGCCAGGACAGCATCTATGGCTACACCTTC.

The table lists this clone with a count of one. The chain uses TRBV29-1 and TRBJ1-5; a possible D gene is TRBD1 (5 bases). The V and J ends lost 5 bases and 1 base respectively, with 15 bases between them. From germline, CDR1 is SQVTM and CDR2 ANQGSEA. The CDR3 loop spans 15 amino acids. Here the CDR3 DNA reads TGCAGCGTTTCTTGGGGCCCCTGGAGCAATCAGCCCCAGCATTTT. Encoded protein: CSVSWGPWSNQPQHF.

This clone was seen once. The gene calls are TRBV19 and TRBJ2-1, with a possible D match to TRBD1 (6 bases). V shed 8 bases and J shed 10 bases, with 18 bases lying between them. The CDR3 runs 13 residues. The V gene's germline CDR1 is LNHDA and CDR2 SQIVND (reference sequence). As DNA, the CDR3 is TGTGCCAGTCTCGGGGTGTTTGGGACAGAGCAGTTCTTC. Its protein product is CASLGVFGTEQFF. Supplemented by reference TRBV19 and TRBJ2-1, the full variable domain reads DGGITQSPKYLFRKEGQNVTLSCEQNLNHDAMYWYRQDPGQGLRLIYYSQIVNDFQKGDIAEGYSVSREKKESFPLTVTSAQKNPTAFYLCASLGVFGTEQFFGPGTRLTVL.

CDR3 sequence (DNA): TGTGCCAGCAGCTTAATCAGGGATGTGTTTCACTACACTGAAGCTTTCTTT. Its translation is CASSLIRDVFHYTEAFF. V usage is TRBV7-9 and J usage is TRBJ1-1, with a possible D match to TRBD1 (5 bases). The V end was cut by 2 bases, the J end by 3 bases, with 19 bases between. There are 17 residues in the CDR3. Germline-derived CDR1 and CDR2 are SEHNR and FQNEAQ (reference sequence).

The V gene is TRBV6-1, the J gene TRBJ1-1; D possibly corresponds to TRBD1 (5 bases). Deletions cut 3 bases from V and 2 bases from J, with 7 bases between. The CDR3 sequence is 13 residues long. Germline V gene data show CDR1 as MNHNS and CDR2 as SASEGT. As DNA, the CDR3 is TGTGCCAGCAGTGACAGGGAAAACACTGAAGCTTTCTTT. Translated, it gives CASSDRENTEAFF.

The rearrangement uses TRBV15 and TRBJ1-2; no reliable D call. The germline V gene has CDR1 LNHNV and CDR2 YYDKDF (reference sequence). V lost 0 bases, J lost 0 bases, and 11 bases lay in between. The CDR3 is 16 amino acids. CDR3 residues: CATSRDAAATNYGYTF. The CDR3 nucleotides read TGTGCCACCAGCAGAGATGCCGCGGCAACTAACTATGGCTACACCTTC.

The rearrangement joins TRBV24-1 to TRBJ1-2; tentatively, D is TRBD1 (5 bases). Per the germline V gene, CDR1 is KGHDR and CDR2 is SFDVKD. V was pared by 0 bases and J by 7 bases, with 8 bases between. This CDR3 has 13 residues. CDR3 coding DNA: TGTGCCACCAGTGATTTGAGGGGCCGTGGCTACACCTTC. It encodes CATSDLRGRGYTF.

J is TRBJ2-7 and V is TRBV7-8; TRBD1 aligns across 11 bases. CDR1 is SGHVS and CDR2 is FQNEAQ in the germline V gene. Trimming took 5 bases from V and 5 from J; bases not matched to a gene: 5. This CDR3 has 14 residues. CDR3 region: CASSRGQGAHEQYF. The CDR3 DNA is TGTGCCAGCAGCCGAGGACAGGGGGCCCACGAGCAGTACTTC.

The chain couples TRBV3-1 (or the pseudogene TRBV3-2) to TRBJ2-4; 14 bases map to TRBD2. The V segment lost 5 bases and the J segment 0 bases; nucleotides outside the gene matches: 9. Germline assignment: CDR1 LGHDT and CDR2 YNNKEL (reference sequence). The length of the CDR3 is 19 residues. In DNA, the CDR3 is TGTGCCAGCAGCACCGGGACTAGCGGGAGTGGGCTAGCCAAAAACATTCAGTACTTC. Translating gives CASSTGTSGSGLAKNIQYF.

CDR3 coding DNA: TGTGCCAGCAGCTCGAGACAGGGTACCCACGAGCAGTACTTC. This codes for CASSSRQGTHEQYF. This sequence joins TRBV7-2 and TRBJ2-7; TRBD1 agrees at 7 bases. V shed 4 bases and J 5 bases; nucleotides not matched to a gene: 8. Germline CDR1 and CDR2: SGHTA and FQGNSA. The CDR3 loop spans 14 amino acids.

V gene TRBV7-8 combines with J gene TRBJ1-6; D not resolved. This CDR3 contains 16 residues. Per germline, CDR1 SGHVS and CDR2 FQNEAQ. The V end was cut by 5 bases, the J end by 9 bases, with 20 bases between. The CDR3 is CASSPPSWREGSPLHF. CDR3 nucleotide sequence: TGTGCCAGCAGCCCGCCCTCCTGGCGGGAAGGTTCACCCCTCCACTTT.

The chain couples TRBV7-2 to TRBJ2-1; D possibly corresponds to TRBD2 (6 bases). V was trimmed by 5 bases and J by 5 bases, leaving 22 bases between them. The CDR3 totals 17 residues. Germline CDR1 is SGHTA and CDR2 is FQGNSA. In DNA form, the CDR3 reads TGTGCCAGCAGCGGGGCGCGACAAGGACTAAACCACAATGAGCAGTTCTTC. Residues: CASSGARQGLNHNEQFF.

The rearrangement links TRBV7-9 to TRBJ2-5; D may be TRBD1 (5 bases). CDR1 and CDR2 from the germline V gene are SEHNR and FQNEAQ (reference sequence). This CDR3 comprises 12 residues. Trimming removed 5 bases from V and 7 bases from J, with 11 bases in between. CDR3 nucleotide sequence: TGTGCCAGCAGCGCGGACATAACGACCCAGTACTTC. This gives the protein CASSADITTQYF.

J is TRBJ1-3 and V is TRBV3-1 (or the pseudogene TRBV3-2), with 7 bases matching TRBD1. Germline trimming cut 1 base from V and 5 bases from J; bases unmatched to any gene: 5. The germline gives CDR1 LGHDT, CDR2 YNNKEL (reference sequence). The CDR3 totals 15 residues. The CDR3 bases are TGTGCCAGCAGCCAAGTTTTACAGGGGCGAAACACCATATATTTT. Protein: CASSQVLQGRNTIYF.

A remark on this clone: Other nucleotide sequences in the sample specify the same CDR3. This chain connects TRBV9 to TRBJ1-4; D perhaps matches TRBD1 (5 bases). Trimming took 1 base from V and 0 from J, leaving 7 bases between them. CDR1 and CDR2 (germline): SGDLS, YYNGEE. CDR3 length: 15 amino acids. CDR3 in DNA: TGTGCCAGCAGCGTAAGGGGCGCAACTAATGAAAAACTGTTTTTT. Amino acid sequence: CASSVRGATNEKLFF.

The chain is built from TRBV24-1 and TRBJ2-3; 7 bases fit TRBD1. V was clipped by 7 bases and J by 8 bases; unmatched bases: 11. Germline V gene sequence: CDR1 KGHDR, CDR2 SFDVKD. The CDR3 extends over 14 amino acids. This CDR3 is CATSKTGTSGTQYF. CDR3 DNA sequence: TGTGCCACCAGCAAGACAGGGACAAGTGGTACGCAGTATTTT.

This rearrangement joins TRBV29-1 to TRBJ2-1, with TRBD2 identical over 11 bases. CDR3 size: 11 residues. CDR1 is SQVTM and CDR2 is ANQGSEA in the germline V gene. DNA for the CDR3: TGCAGTAGCGGGGGGGACAATGAGCAGTTCTTC. Translating it yields CSSGGDNEQFF.

The chain carries TRBV3-1 (or the pseudogene TRBV3-2) and TRBJ2-1; perhaps TRBD1 as D (6 bases). The CDR3 runs 15 residues. V dropped 6 bases and J dropped 2 bases, with 14 bases sitting between them. In germline, CDR1 is LGHDT, CDR2 YNNKEL (reference sequence). The CDR3 loop is CASSPDRLPYNEQFF. As DNA, the CDR3 is TGTGCCAGCAGTCCAGACAGGCTCCCCTACAATGAGCAGTTCTTC.

The chain joins TRBV11-3 to TRBJ2-3; D gene ambiguous. The CDR3 is made up of 14 amino acids. Germline V lookup: CDR1 SGHNT, CDR2 YENEEA. V lost 1 base, J lost 2 bases, and 7 bases lay in between. The CDR3: CASSLAINTDTQYF. The CDR3, as DNA: TGTGCCAGCAGCTTAGCTATCAACACAGATACGCAGTATTTT.

The chain recombines TRBV27 with TRBJ2-1, with 7 bases fitting TRBD2. The V segment lost 3 bases and the J segment 0 bases; nucleotides outside the gene matches: 2. The germline gives CDR1 MNHEY, CDR2 SMNVEV (reference sequence). The CDR3 consists of 15 residues. DNA for the CDR3: TGTGCCAGCAGTTTCGGGGGGAGCTCCTACAATGAGCAGTTCTTC. It translates to CASSFGGSSYNEQFF.

This clone showed up just once. The V call is TRBV4-2, the J call TRBJ2-1, with TRBD2 matching 10 bases. The germline V gene encodes CDR1 LGHNA and CDR2 YNFKEQ. This CDR3 spans 17 amino acids. Trimming took 4 bases from V and 2 from J; bases not matched to a gene: 8. The CDR3 spells CASSPPGLALTYNEQFF. The CDR3 DNA reads as TGTGCCAGCAGCCCACCGGGACTAGCGCTGACCTACAATGAGCAGTTCTTC.

The rearrangement uses TRBV7-2 and TRBJ2-1; perhaps TRBD2 as D (5 bases). The CDR3 sequence is 16 residues long. Germline V gives CDR1 SGHTA, CDR2 FQGNSA. Trimming removed 0 bases from V and 4 bases from J, with 13 bases in between. Here the CDR3 reads CASSLAPPTTYNEQFF. In nucleotides, the CDR3 is TGTGCCAGCAGCTTAGCGCCCCCGACTACGTACAATGAGCAGTTCTTC.

The chain carries TRBV7-3 and TRBJ1-1; no firm D call. The germline gives CDR1 SGHTA, CDR2 FQGTGA. This CDR3 is built from 15 residues. The V and J ends lost 5 bases and 1 base respectively, with 14 bases between them. CDR3 coding DNA: TGTGCCAGCAGCCGAGGCGTAATGGGGAACACTGAAGCTTTCTTT. Its translation: CASSRGVMGNTEAFF. The full variable domain, completed using reference TRBV7-3 and TRBJ1-1, is GAGVSQTPSNKVTEKGKYVELRCDPISGHTALYWYRQSLGQGPEFLIYFQGTGAADDSGLPNDRFFAVRPEGSVSTLKIQRTERGDSAVYLCASSRGVMGNTEAFFGQGTRLTVV.

This clone showed up just once. The chain is built from TRBV28 and TRBJ1-6; D may be TRBD1 (6 bases). Germline V lookup: CDR1 MDHEN, CDR2 SYDVKM. CDR3 length: 14 amino acids. V lost 3 bases to trimming and J lost 13 bases, with 16 bases between them. DNA of the CDR3: TGTGCCAGCAGTTTCACGTCAGGGGTTGGGCCCCTCCACTTT. This gives the protein CASSFTSGVGPLHF.